This TCR beta chain was sequenced during a study of T cells in Graves' hyperthyroidism and ophthalmopathy. Looking at the study overall: The initial diagnosis was the point when peripheral blood was collected, ahead of any treatment. Study-wide findings and caveats: A 13 V-J model separated ophthalmopathy from stable hyperthyroidism. Peripheral blood also featured most of the thyroid clonotypes expanded above 0.001.

Any patient presenting with uncontrolled infection, other autoimmune disease, pregnancy or lactation was left out. In the case of this clonotype: Its antigen is unidentified.

RNA transcripts served as the template for amplifying TCR beta CDR3 regions. First-round RT-PCR with HTBI primers amplified the TCR CDR3 region. Each CDR3 protein is one row after TCRdb ran MiXCR on the multiplex PCR reads. The data contain around 180,000 distinct CDR3 sequences, around 15% of them singletons. Sequenced material: blood. This sequence was found in a woman aged 45-59 years with Graves' hyperthyroidism.

The CDR3 protein is CASSFTGGERIRNNEQFF. The CDR3 DNA follows: TGTGCCAGCAGCTTCACAGGGGGCGAGAGAATCCGGAACAATGAGCAGTTCTTC. This chain joins TRBV7-2 and TRBJ2-1; 9 bases align to TRBD1. This CDR3 is 18 amino acids long. The V and J ends lost 3 bases and 5 bases, in that order; junction bases with no gene match: 14. CDR1 is SGHTA and CDR2 is FQGNSA in the germline V gene.